This T cell receptor (beta chain) comes out of a study of graft-versus-host responses after intestinal transplantation. Study background: Tacrolimus plus steroids were given to all recipients for two to three years, preceded by anti-thymocyte globulin induction. Study outcomes and limitations: Recipient bone marrow held GvH clones, some seen earlier in ileum or blood. Declines in HvG clones occurring early post-transplant were associated with peak circulating GvH clone levels. Allografts from individuals with graft-donor T cell macrochimerism displayed high graft-versus-host to host-versus-graft clonal ratios.

A remark on this clone: Its antigen remains unknown.

The V gene's germline CDR1 is PRHDT and CDR2 FYEKMQ (reference sequence). The CDR3 is made up of 15 amino acids. Germline trimming cut 6 bases from V and 7 bases from J; bases unmatched to any gene: 10. Produced via immunoSEQ multiplex PCR; TCRdb's table is partial and in-frame only. The sample contains around 110,000 clones, about 92% of which appear only once. Specimen: unstimulated CD8+ T cells sorted from spleen or lymph node cells, collected before transplant. The rearrangement links TRBV13 to TRBJ2-7, with 12 bases matching TRBD1. This clonotype was obtained from a human donor who was the organ donor for an intestinal transplant. In DNA form, the CDR3 reads TGTGCCAGCAGTCATAGGGGACAGGGGGCTGGGGAGCAGTACTTC. It is translated as CASSHRGQGAGEQYF. The variable domain in full, with the rest retrieved from reference TRBV13 and TRBJ2-7, is AAGVIQSPRHLIKEKRETATLKCYPIPRHDTVYWYQQGPGQDPQFLISFYEKMQSDKGSIPDRFSAQQFSDYHSELNMSSLELGDSALYFCASSHRGQGAGEQYFGPGTRLTVT.